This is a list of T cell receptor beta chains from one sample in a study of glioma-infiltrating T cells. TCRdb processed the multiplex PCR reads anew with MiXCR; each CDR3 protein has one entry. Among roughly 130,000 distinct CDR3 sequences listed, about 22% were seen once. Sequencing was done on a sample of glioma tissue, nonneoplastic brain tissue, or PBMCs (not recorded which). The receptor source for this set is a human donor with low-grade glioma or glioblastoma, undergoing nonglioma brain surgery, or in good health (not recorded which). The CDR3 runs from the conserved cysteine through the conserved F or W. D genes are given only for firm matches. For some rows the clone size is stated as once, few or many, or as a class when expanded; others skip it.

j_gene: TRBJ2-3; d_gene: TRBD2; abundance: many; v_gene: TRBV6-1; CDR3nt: TGTGCCAGCAGTTATCCCGGGGGGGCCGTGGATACGCAGTATTTT; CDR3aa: CASSYPGGAVDTQYF
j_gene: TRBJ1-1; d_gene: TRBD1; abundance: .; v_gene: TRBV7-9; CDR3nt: TGTGCCAGCAGAGTGACAGGGGGCCCTGAAGCTTTCTTT; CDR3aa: CASRVTGGPEAFF
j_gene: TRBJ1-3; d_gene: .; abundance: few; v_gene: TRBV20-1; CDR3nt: TGCAGTGCTAGACCCTTATTGAAGAGCTCTGGAAACACCATATATTTT; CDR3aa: CSARPLLKSSGNTIYF
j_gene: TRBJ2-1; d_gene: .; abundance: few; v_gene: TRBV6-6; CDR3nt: TGTGCCAGCAGTTACGAAGCAAATGAGCAGTTCTTC; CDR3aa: CASSYEANEQFF
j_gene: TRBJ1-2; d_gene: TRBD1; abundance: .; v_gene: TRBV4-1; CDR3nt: TGCGCCAGCAGCCCAGAACAGGGGGCTAACTATGGCTACACCTTC; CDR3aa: CASSPEQGANYGYTF
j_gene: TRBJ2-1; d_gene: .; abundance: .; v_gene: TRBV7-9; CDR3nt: TGTGCCAGCGGGCACAACTCCTACAATGAGCAGTTCTTC; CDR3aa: CASGHNSYNEQFF
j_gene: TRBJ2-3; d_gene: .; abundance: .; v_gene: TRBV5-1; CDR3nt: TGCGCCAGCAGCTTGGGGTCTACCACGGATACGCAGTATTTT; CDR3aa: CASSLGSTTDTQYF
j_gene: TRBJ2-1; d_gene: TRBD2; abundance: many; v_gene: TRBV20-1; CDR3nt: TGCAGTGCTAGGCCTAGCGGGGGGGCCTATGAGCAGTTCTTC; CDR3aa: CSARPSGGAYEQFF
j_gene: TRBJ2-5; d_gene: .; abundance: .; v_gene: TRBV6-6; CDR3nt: TGTGCCAGCAGTTACGTGAAGAGTAACAGGGAGACCCAGTACTTC; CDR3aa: CASSYVKSNRETQYF
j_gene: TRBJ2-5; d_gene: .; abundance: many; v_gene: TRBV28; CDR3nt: TGTGCCAGCAGTTTAGGGCTGAGGGAGACCCAGTACTTC; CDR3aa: CASSLGLRETQYF
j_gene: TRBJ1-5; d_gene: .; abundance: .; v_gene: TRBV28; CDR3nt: TGTGCCAGCAGGTTGACCCTCAGGGCCCCCAATCAGCCCCAGCATTTT; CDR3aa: CASRLTLRAPNQPQHF
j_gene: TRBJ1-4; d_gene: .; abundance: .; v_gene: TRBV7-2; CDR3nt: TGTGCCAGCAGCTACTCACAGACCCGTAATGAAAAACTGTTTTTT; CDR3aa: CASSYSQTRNEKLFF
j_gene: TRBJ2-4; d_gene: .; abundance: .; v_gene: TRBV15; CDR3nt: TGTGCCACCAGCAGAGAGAGGAACCATCCTCTAGCCAAAAACATTCAGTACTTC; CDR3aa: CATSRERNHPLAKNIQYF